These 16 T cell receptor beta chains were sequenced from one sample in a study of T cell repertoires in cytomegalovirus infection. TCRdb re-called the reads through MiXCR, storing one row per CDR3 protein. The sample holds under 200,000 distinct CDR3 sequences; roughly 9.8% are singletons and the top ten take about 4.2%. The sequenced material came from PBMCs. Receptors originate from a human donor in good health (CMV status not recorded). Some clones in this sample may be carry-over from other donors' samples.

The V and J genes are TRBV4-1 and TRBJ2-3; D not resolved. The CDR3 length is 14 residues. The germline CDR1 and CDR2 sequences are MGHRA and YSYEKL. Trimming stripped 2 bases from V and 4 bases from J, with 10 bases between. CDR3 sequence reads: CASSQSPRADTQYF. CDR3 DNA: TGCGCCAGCAGCCAAAGCCCCCGGGCAGATACGCAGTATTTT.

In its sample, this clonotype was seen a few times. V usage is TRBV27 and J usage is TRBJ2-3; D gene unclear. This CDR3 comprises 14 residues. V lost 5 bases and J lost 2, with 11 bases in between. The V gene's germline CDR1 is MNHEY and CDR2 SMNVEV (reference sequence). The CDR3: CASSVPGVTDTQYF. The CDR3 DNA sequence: TGTGCCAGCAGTGTCCCGGGCGTCACAGATACGCAGTATTTT.

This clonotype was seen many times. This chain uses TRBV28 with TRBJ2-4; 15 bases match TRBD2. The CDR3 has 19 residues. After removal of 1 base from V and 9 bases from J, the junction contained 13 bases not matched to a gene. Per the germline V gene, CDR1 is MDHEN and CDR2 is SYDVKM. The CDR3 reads CASSLLGGLAGGSRTIQYF. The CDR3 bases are TGTGCCAGCAGTTTATTGGGGGGACTAGCGGGAGGCTCCAGGACCATTCAGTACTTC.

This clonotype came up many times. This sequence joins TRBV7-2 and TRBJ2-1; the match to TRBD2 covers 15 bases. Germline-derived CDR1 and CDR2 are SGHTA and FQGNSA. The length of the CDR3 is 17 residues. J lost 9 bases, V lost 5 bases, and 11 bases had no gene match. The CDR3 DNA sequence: TGTGCCAGCAGCCCCTCGGGGGGACTAGCGGGAGGAGGTGAGCAGTTCTTC. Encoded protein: CASSPSGGLAGGGEQFF.

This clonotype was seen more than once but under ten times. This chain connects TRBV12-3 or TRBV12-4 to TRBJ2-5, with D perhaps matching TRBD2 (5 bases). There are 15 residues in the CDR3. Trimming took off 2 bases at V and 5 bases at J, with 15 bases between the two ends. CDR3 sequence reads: CASSLIFGREETQYF. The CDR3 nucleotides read TGTGCCAGCAGTTTAATTTTCGGAAGGGAGGAGACCCAGTACTTC.

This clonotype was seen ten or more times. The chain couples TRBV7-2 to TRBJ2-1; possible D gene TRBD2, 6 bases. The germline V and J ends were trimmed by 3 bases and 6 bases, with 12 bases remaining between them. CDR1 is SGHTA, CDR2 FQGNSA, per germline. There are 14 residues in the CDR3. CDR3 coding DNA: TGTGCCAGCAGCTTTTCGGGAGACTCCAATGAGCAGTTCTTC. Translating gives CASSFSGDSNEQFF.

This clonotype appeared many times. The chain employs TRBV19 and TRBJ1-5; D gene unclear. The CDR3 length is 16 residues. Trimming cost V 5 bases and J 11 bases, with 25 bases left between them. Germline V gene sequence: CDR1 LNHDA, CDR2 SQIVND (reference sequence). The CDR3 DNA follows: TGTGCCAGTAGTCCGCCTTCGGAGGGCTGGTACGGGGCCCAGCATTTT. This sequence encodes CASSPPSEGWYGAQHF.

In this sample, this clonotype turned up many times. The CDR3, as DNA: TGTGCCAGCAGCCTGGGCCTCAGCTATGGCTACACCTTC. Translation: CASSLGLSYGYTF. The rearrangement joins TRBV7-9 to TRBJ1-2; D is unresolved. The CDR3 runs to 13 residues. V was cut by 5 bases and J by 4 bases, with 11 bases left in between. Germline values: CDR1 SEHNR, CDR2 FQNEAQ (reference sequence).

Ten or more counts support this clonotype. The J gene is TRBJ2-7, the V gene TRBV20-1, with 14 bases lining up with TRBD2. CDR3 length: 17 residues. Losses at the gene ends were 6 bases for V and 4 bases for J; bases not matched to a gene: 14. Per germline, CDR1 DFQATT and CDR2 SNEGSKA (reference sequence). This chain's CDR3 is CSAEGYERTSGRYEQYF. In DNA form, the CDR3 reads TGCAGTGCGGAGGGATACGAGAGGACTAGCGGGAGGTACGAGCAGTACTTC.

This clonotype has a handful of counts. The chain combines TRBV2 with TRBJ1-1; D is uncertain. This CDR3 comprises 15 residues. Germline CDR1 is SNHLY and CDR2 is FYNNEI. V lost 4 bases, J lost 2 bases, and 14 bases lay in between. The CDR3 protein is CASSAGRILNTEAFF. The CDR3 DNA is TGTGCCAGCAGTGCCGGACGCATTTTAAACACTGAAGCTTTCTTT.

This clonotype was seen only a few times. The CDR3 nucleotides read TGCAGCGCCTTCGCGGGGGGTTTATACAATGAGCAGTTCTTC. Translating gives CSAFAGGLYNEQFF. The rearrangement links TRBV29-1 to TRBJ2-1, with 8 bases fitting TRBD2. This CDR3 comprises 14 residues. Germline-derived CDR1 and CDR2 are SQVTM and ANQGSEA. With V trimmed by 7 bases and J by 4 bases, 9 bases remained unmatched.

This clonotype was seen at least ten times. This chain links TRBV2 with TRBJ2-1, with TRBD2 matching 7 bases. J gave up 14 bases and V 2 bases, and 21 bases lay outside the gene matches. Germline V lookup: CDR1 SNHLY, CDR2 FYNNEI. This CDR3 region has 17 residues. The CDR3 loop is CASSEFTLTSSGRVEFF. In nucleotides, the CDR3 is TGTGCCAGCAGTGAATTTACGCTGACTAGCTCAGGGAGAGTAGAGTTCTTC.

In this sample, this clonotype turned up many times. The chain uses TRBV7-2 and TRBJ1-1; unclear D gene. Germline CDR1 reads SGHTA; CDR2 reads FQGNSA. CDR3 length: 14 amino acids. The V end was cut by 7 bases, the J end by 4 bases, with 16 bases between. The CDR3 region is CASTETRGGTEAFF. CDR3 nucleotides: TGTGCCAGCACCGAGACTCGGGGTGGCACTGAAGCTTTCTTT.

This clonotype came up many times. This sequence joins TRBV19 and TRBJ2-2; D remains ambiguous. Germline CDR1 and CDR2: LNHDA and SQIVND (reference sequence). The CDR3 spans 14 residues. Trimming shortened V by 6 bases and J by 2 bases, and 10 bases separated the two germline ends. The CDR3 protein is CASRAAVNTGELFF. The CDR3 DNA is TGTGCCAGTAGGGCGGCAGTAAACACCGGGGAGCTGTTTTTT.

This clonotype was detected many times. This CDR3 is CASSRIQGARGNTIYF. The CDR3 bases are TGTGCCAGCAGTCGAATACAGGGGGCGAGAGGAAACACCATATATTTT. The rearrangement uses TRBV6-5 and TRBJ1-3, with 9 bases that match TRBD1. CDR3 length equals 16 residues. J gave up 4 bases and V 5 bases, and 9 bases lay outside the gene matches. The V gene's germline CDR1 is MNHEY and CDR2 SVGAGI.

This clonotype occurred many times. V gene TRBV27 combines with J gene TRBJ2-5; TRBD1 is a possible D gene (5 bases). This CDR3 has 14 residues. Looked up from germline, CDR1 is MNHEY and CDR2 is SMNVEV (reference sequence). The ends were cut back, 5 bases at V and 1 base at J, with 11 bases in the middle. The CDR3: CASSLTDSQETQYF. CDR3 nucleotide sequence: TGTGCCAGCAGTCTGACAGACTCCCAAGAGACCCAGTACTTC.